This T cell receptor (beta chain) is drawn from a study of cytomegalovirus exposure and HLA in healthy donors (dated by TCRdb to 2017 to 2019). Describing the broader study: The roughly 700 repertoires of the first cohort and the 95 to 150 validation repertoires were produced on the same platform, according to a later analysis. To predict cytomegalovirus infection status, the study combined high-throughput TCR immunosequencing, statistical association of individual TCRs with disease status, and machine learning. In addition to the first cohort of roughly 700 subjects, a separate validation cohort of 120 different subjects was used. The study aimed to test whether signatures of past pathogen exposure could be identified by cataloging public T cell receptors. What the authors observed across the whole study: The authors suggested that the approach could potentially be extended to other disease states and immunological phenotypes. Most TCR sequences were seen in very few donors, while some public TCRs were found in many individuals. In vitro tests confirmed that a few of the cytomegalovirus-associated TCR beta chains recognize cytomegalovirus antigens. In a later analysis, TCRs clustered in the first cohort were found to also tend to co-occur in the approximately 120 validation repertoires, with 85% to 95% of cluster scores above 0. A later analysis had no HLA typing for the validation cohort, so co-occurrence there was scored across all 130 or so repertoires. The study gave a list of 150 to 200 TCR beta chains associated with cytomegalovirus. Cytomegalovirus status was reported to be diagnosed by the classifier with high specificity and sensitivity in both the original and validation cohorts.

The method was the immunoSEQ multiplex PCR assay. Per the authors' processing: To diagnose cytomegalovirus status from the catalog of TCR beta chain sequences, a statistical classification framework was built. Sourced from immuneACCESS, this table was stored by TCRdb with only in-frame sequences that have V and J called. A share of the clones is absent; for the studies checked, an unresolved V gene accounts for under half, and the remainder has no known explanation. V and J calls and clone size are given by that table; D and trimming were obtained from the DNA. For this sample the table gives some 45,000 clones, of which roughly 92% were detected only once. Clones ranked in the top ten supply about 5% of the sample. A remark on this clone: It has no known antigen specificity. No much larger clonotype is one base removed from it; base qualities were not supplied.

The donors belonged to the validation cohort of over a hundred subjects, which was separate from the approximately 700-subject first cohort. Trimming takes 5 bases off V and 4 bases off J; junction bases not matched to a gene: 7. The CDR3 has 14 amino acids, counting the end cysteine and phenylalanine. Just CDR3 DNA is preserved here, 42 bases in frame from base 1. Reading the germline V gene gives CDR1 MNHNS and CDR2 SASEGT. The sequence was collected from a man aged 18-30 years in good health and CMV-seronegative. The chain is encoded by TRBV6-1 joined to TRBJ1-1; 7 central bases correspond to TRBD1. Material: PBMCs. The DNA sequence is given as TGTGCCAGCAGTCTTCAGGGGGTAGTCACTGAAGCTTTCTTT. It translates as CASSLQGVVTEAFF.